This T cell receptor (beta chain) comes out of a study of blood T cells in healthy people across ages. Study-wide context: There was about one barcoded beta molecule captured by template switching per two T cells.

This clonotype was counted between two and nine times. The antigen is not known. Germline CDR1 reads SGHRS; CDR2 reads YFSETQ. The CDR3 runs to 15 residues. V gave up 2 bases and J gave up 0 bases, with 6 bases separating them. The study's findings and limits: Donors of long life had a larger count of naive CD4+ cells and greater diversity than aged donors.

A second PCR, run for about 7 to 11 cycles, used a sample-barcoded 5' primer plus a J-beta primer mix. A single record per CDR3 protein comes from TCRdb applying MiXCR to the 5' RACE reads. The table shows around 800,000 distinct CDR3 sequences, with roughly 24% occurring only once. These data were also reused for a study on T cells of mothers and their children. As reported in that work: Thymic selection molds TCR recombination products alike in related and unrelated pairs. The authors detected no persistent microchimeric T cell clones.

This rearrangement joins TRBV5-1 to TRBJ2-6, with no clear D. The sample consisted of blood. The TCR was taken from a boy aged 5 to 17 in good health. The CDR3 coding sequence is TGCGCCAGCAGCTTAAGTTTCTCTGGGGCCAACGTCCTGACTTTC. Translating it yields CASSLSFSGANVLTF.